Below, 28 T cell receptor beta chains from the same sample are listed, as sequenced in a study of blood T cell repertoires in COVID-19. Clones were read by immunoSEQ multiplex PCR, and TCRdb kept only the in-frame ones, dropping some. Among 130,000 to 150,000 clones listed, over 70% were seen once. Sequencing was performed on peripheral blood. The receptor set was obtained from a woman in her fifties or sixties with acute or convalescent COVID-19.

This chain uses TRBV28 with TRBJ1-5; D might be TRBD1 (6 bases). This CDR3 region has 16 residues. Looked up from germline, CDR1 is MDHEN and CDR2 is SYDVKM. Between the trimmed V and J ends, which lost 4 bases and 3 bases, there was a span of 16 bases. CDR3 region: CASSSPRGWFNQPQHF. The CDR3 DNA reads TGTGCCAGCAGTTCACCCAGGGGATGGTTCAATCAGCCCCAGCATTTT. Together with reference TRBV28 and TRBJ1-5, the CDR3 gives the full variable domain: DVKVTQSSRYLVKRTGEKVFLECVQDMDHENMFWYRQDPGLGLRLIYFSYDVKMKEKGDIPEGYSVSREKKERFSLILESASTNQTSMYLCASSSPRGWFNQPQHFGDGTRLSIL.

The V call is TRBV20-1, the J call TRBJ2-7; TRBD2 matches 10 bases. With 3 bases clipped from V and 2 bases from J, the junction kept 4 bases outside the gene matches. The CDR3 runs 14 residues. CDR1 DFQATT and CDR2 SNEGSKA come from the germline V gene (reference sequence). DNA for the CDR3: TGCAGTGCTAGTTTACTAGCGGGGACCTACGAGCAGTACTTC. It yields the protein CSASLLAGTYEQYF.

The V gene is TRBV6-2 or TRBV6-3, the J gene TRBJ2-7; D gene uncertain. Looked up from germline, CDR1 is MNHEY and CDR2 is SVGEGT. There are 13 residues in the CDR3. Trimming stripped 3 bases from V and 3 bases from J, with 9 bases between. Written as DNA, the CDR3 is TGTGCCAGCAGTTATCTAGGTTACTACGAGCAGTACTTC. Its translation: CASSYLGYYEQYF.

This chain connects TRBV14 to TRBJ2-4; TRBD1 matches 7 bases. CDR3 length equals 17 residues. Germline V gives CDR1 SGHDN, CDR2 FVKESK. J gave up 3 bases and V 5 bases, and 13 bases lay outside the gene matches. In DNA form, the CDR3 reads TGTGCCAGCAGCGCGAACAGGGGCCCTCTGGGCAAAAACATTCAGTACTTC. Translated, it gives CASSANRGPLGKNIQYF.

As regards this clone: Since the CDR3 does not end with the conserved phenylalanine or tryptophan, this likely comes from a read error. DNA of the CDR3: TGTGCCAGCAGTTTAGGGACAGGGAATGGCTACACCCTC. This sequence encodes CASSLGTGNGYTL. J is TRBJ1-2 and V is TRBV12-3 or TRBV12-4; the match to TRBD1 covers 8 bases. CDR3 length: 13 amino acids. Trimming removed 1 base from V and 6 bases from J; junction bases left unmatched: 1.

The CDR3 DNA follows: TGTGCCAGCAGCGCTCGATACCGGGACTACGGAGATGAGCAGTTCTTC. Translating gives CASSARYRDYGDEQFF. The chain has TRBV5-4 and TRBJ2-1; the match to TRBD2 covers 7 bases. Germline loops: CDR1 SGHNT, CDR2 YYREEE (reference sequence). V trimming: 4 bases; J trimming: 8 bases; junction bases outside the gene matches: 15. The length of the CDR3 is 16 residues.

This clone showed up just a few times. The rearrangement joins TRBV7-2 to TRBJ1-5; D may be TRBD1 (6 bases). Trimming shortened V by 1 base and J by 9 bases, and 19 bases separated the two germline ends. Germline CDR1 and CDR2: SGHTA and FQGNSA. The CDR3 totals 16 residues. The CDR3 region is CASSLGPVGGAWPQHF. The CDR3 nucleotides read TGTGCCAGCAGCTTAGGACCCGTAGGGGGGGCTTGGCCCCAGCATTTT. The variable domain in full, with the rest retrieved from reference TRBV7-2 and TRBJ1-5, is GAGVSQSPSNKVTEKGKDVELRCDPISGHTALYWYRQSLGQGLEFLIYFQGNSAPDKSGLPSDRFSAERTGGSVSTLTIQRTQQEDSAVYLCASSLGPVGGAWPQHFGDGTRLSIL.

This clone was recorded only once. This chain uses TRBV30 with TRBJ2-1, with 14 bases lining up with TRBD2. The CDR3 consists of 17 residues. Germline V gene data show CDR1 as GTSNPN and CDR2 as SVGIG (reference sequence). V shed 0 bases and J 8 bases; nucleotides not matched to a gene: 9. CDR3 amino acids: CAWSVSVGTSGSYEQFF. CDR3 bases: TGTGCCTGGAGTGTATCTGTAGGGACTAGCGGGAGCTATGAGCAGTTCTTC.

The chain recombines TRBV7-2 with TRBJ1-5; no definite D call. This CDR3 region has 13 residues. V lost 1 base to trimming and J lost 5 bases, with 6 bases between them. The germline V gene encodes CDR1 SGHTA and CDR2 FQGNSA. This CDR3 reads CASSLVPDQPQHF. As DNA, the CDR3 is TGTGCCAGCAGCTTAGTCCCGGATCAGCCCCAGCATTTT.

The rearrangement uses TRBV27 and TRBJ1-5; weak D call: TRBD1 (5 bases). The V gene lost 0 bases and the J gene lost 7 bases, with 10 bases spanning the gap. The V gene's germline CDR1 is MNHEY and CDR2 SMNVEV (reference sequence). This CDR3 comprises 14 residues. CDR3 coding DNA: TGTGCCAGCAGTTTATCGCAGGGAGGACAGCCCCAGCATTTT. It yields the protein CASSLSQGGQPQHF.

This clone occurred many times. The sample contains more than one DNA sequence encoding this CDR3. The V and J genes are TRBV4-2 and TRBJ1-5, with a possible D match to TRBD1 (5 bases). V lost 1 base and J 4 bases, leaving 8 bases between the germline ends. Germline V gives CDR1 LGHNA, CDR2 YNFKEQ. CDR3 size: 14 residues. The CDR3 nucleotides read TGTGCCAGCAGCCAAGCTCAGGGAAATCAGCCCCAGCATTTT. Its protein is CASSQAQGNQPQHF.

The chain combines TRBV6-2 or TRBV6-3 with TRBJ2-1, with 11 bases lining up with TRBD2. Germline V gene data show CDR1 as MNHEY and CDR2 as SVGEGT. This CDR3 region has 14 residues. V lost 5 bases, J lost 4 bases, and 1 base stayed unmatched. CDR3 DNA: TGTGCCAGCAGTCGACTAGCGGGATACAATGAGCAGTTCTTC. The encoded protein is CASSRLAGYNEQFF.

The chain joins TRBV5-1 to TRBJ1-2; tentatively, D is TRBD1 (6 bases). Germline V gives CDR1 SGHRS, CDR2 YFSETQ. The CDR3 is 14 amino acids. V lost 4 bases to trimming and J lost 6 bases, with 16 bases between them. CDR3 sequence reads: CASSVVQGLNGYTF. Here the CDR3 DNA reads TGCGCCAGCAGCGTGGTACAGGGTCTTAATGGCTACACCTTC.

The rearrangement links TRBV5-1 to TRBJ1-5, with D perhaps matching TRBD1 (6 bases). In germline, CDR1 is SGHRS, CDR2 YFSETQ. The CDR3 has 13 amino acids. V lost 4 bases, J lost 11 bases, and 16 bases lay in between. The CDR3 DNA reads TGCGCCAGCAGCCAGGGGCCCGGTTCGACCCAGCATTTT. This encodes CASSQGPGSTQHF.

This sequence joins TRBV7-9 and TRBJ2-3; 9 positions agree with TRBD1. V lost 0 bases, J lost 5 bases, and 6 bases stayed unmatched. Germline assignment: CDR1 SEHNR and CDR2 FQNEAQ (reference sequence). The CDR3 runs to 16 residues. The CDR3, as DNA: TGTGCCAGCAGCTTAGCGAGGACAGGGGCCCAAGATACGCAGTATTTT. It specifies CASSLARTGAQDTQYF.

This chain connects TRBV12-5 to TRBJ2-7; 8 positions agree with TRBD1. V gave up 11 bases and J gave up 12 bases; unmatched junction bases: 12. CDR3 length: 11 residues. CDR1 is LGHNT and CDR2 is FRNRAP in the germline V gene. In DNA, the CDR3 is TGTGCTGGAAGGACAGGGCGTCTCATGTACTTC. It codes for CAGRTGRLMYF.

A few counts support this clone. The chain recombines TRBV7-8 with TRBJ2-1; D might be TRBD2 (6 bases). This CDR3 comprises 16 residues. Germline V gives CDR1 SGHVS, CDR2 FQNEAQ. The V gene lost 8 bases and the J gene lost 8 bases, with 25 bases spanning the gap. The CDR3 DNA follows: TGTGCCAGCTCAACAAGTCCAAGGGACTCCTTAGATGAGCAGTTCTTC. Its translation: CASSTSPRDSLDEQFF.

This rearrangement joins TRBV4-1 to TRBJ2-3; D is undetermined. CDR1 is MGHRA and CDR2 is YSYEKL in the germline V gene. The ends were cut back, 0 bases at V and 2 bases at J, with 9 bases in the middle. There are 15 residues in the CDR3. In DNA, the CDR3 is TGCGCCAGCAGCCAAGATCACTTCTCCACAGATACGCAGTATTTT. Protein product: CASSQDHFSTDTQYF.

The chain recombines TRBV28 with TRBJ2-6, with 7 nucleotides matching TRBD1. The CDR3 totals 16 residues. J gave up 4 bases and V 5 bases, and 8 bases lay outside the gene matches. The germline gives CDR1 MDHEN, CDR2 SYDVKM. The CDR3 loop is CASSQLTGTGANVLTF. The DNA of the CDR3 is TGTGCCAGCAGTCAACTGACAGGGACAGGGGCCAACGTCCTGACTTTC.

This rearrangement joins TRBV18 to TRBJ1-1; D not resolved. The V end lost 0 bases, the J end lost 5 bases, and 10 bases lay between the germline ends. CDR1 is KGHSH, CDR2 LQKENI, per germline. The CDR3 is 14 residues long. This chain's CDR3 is CASSPPNTRTEAFF. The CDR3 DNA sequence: TGTGCCAGCTCACCACCGAATACGCGGACTGAAGCTTTCTTT.

CDR3 bases: TGTGCCATCAGTCCCTTCGGACAGGAGCAACGAGAGACCCAGTACTTC. This sequence encodes CAISPFGQEQRETQYF. This sequence joins TRBV10-3 and TRBJ2-5; 7 bases line up with TRBD1. CDR3 size: 16 residues. With 5 bases clipped from V and 4 bases from J, the junction kept 13 bases outside the gene matches. Germline assignment: CDR1 ENHRY and CDR2 SYGVKD.

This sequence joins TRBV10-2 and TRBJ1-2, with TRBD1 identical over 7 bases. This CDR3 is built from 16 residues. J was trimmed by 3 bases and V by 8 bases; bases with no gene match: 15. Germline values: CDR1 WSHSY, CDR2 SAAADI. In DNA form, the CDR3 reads TGCGCCAGCTCAGGCCTTGCGGGAGGGGGCGACTATGGCTACACCTTC. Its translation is CASSGLAGGGDYGYTF.

In nucleotides, the CDR3 is TGCGCCAGCAGCTGGGGCGGGACAGGGGAATATCAGCAGTACTTC. Translation: CASSWGGTGEYQQYF. The chain is built from TRBV5-1 and TRBJ2-7; 10 nucleotides line up with TRBD1. The V and J ends lost 3 bases and 8 bases, in that order; junction bases with no gene match: 11. CDR1 and CDR2 from the germline V gene are SGHRS and YFSETQ. This CDR3 comprises 15 residues.

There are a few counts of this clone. As DNA, the CDR3 is TGCGCCAGCAGCCCACAGGCCCAAGTGGAGACCCAGTACTTC. Translated: CASSPQAQVETQYF. This rearrangement joins TRBV5-1 to TRBJ2-5; D is possibly TRBD1 (5 bases). The CDR3 runs to 14 residues. V lost 4 bases, J lost 5 bases, and 15 bases lay in between. From germline, CDR1 is SGHRS and CDR2 YFSETQ.

DNA of the CDR3: TGCGCCAGCAGCCTGGGACAGTTTAATGAAAAACTGTTTTTT. Residues: CASSLGQFNEKLFF. The V and J genes are TRBV4-1 and TRBJ1-4; 7 bases are a match to TRBD1. V gave up 4 bases and J gave up 4 bases; unmatched junction bases: 3. The CDR3 extends over 14 amino acids. The germline gives CDR1 MGHRA, CDR2 YSYEKL.

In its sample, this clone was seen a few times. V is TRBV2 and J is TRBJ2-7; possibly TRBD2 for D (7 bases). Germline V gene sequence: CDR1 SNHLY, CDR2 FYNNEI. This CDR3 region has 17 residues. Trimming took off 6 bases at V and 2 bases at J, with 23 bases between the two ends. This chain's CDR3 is CASRRGARPVLPYEQYF. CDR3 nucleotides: TGTGCCAGCAGACGGGGGGCGCGTCCCGTCCTACCCTACGAGCAGTACTTC.

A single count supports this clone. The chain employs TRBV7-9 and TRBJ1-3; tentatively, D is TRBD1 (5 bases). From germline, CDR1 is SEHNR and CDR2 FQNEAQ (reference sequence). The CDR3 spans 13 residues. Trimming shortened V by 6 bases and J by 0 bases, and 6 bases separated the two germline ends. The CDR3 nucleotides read TGTGCCAGCAGACAGGACTCTGGAAACACCATATATTTT. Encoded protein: CASRQDSGNTIYF.

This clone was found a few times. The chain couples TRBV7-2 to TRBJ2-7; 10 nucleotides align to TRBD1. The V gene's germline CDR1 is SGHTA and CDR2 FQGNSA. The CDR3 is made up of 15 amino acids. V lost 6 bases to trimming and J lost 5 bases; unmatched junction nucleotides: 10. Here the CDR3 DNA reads TGTGCCAGCAGTCCACCCGGGACAGGGGTCAACGAGCAGTACTTC. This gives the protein CASSPPGTGVNEQYF.